This TCR beta chain was sequenced during a study of control samples from healthy donors and cancer patients. This CDR3 has 15 amino acids. Germline V gene sequence: CDR1 SEHNR, CDR2 FQNEAQ (reference sequence). Trimming took off 5 bases at V and 4 bases at J, with 14 bases between the two ends. Produced via immunoSEQ multiplex PCR; TCRdb's table is partial and in-frame only. Among approximately 190,000 clones listed, roughly nine tenths were seen once. The receptor was isolated from a man aged 25-45 years in good health. The chain couples TRBV7-9 to TRBJ1-4, with unresolved D. The specimen was blood. CDR3 DNA sequence: TGTGCCAGCAGCATCAACAGTCGATTTAATGAAAAACTGTTTTTT. The encoded protein is CASSINSRFNEKLFF.